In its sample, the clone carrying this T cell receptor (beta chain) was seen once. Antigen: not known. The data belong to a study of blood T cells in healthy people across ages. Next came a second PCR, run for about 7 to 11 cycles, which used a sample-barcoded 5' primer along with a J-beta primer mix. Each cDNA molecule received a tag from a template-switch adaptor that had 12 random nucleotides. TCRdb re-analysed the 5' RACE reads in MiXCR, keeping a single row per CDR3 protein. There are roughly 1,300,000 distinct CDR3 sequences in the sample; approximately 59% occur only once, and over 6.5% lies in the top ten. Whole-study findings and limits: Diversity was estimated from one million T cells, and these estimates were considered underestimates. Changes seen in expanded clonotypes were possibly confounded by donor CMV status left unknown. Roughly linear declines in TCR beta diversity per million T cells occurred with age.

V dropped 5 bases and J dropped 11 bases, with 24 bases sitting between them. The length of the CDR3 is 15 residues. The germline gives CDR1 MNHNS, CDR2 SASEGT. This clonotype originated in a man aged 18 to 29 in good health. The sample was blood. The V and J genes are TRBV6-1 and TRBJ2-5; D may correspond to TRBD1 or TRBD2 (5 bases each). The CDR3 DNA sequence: TGTGCCAGCAGTCGTCGAGGGGCTGACCCCTACGGGCAGTACTTC. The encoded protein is CASSRRGADPYGQYF.